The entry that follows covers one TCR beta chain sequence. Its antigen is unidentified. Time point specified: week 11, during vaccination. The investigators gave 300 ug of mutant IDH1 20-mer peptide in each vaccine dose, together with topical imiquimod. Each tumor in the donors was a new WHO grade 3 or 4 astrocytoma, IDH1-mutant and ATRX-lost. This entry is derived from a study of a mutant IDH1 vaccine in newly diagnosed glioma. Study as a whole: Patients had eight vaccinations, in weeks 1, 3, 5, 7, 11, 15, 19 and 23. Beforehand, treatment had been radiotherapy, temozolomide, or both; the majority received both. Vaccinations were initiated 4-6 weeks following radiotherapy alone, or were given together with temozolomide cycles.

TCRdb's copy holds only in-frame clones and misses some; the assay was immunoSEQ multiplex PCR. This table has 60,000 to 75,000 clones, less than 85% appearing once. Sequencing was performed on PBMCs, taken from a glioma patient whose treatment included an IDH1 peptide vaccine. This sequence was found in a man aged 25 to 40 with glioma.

Written as DNA, the CDR3 is TGTGCCAGCAGCTTGCGGTTTAGGGGGGGTGGGCAAGAGACCCAGTACTTC. Translated: CASSLRFRGGGQETQYF. The genes are TRBV5-4 and TRBJ2-5, with a possible D match to TRBD2 (7 bases). The CDR3 is 17 residues long. V dropped 1 base and J dropped 2 bases, with 18 bases sitting between them. The germline V gene has CDR1 SGHNT and CDR2 YYREEE (reference sequence).